The source of this T cell receptor beta chain is a study of T cell repertoires in cytomegalovirus infection. Study as a whole: Public TCR beta signatures were indicative of both CMV infection and a matching HLA type. Study-level results: Ex vivo responses were dominated by HLA-C-restricted CMV-specific TCR beta clonotypes.

Regarding this clonotype: What it binds is not known.

One entry per CDR3 protein results from TCRdb running MiXCR on the reads. The table has hundreds of thousands of distinct CDR3 sequences, around a third seen once. Per germline, CDR1 SGHTA and CDR2 FQGNSA. The CDR3 loop spans 15 amino acids. V gave up 5 bases and J gave up 3 bases, with 16 bases separating them. The receptor was derived from a human donor in good health (CMV status not recorded). Some clones in this sample may be carry-over from other donors' samples. V is TRBV7-2 and J is TRBJ1-1; D is uncertain. Sequencing was performed on cultured PBMCs, taken from culture after CMV antigen stimulation. CDR3 amino acids: CASSPYWVIYTEAFF. CDR3 bases: TGTGCCAGCAGCCCCTACTGGGTGATTTACACTGAAGCTTTCTTT.